The 13 T cell receptor beta chains reported below all come from one sample, sequenced in a study of blood T cell repertoires in COVID-19 (dated by TCRdb to 2018 to 2020). The library was generated by the immunoSEQ multiplex PCR assay. Not all clones reach the TCRdb copy of this immuneACCESS table, which keeps in-frame sequences only. Checked studies attribute under half of the gap to unresolved V genes and leave the rest unexplained. The sample data list around 300,000 clones, and 88% of these were observed just once. The ten most abundant clones make up about 9.8% of the sample. Sequencing used peripheral blood. These receptors were obtained from a man younger than 35 with active or convalescent COVID-19.

The count of this clone is one. The chain couples TRBV7-9 to TRBJ1-2; D is perhaps TRBD1 (5 bases). Trimming took off 5 bases at V and 0 bases at J, with 13 bases between the two ends. This CDR3 has 15 residues. Germline assignment: CDR1 SEHNR and CDR2 FQNEAQ (reference sequence). The CDR3 spells CASSETASSNYGYTF. CDR3 DNA sequence: TGTGCCAGCAGCGAGACAGCTTCCTCTAACTATGGCTACACCTTC. The entire variable domain, with the rest obtained from reference TRBV7-9 and TRBJ1-2, is as follows: DTGVSQNPRHKITKRGQNVTFRCDPISEHNRLYWYRQTLGQGPEFLTYFQNEAQLEKSRLLSDRFSAERPKGSFSTLEIQRTEQGDSAMYLCASSETASSNYGYTFGSGTRLTVV.

This clone was observed once. The genes are TRBV5-4 and TRBJ1-1, with 8 bases identical to TRBD1. J gave up 5 bases and V 3 bases, and 9 bases lay outside the gene matches. Germline V gene data show CDR1 as SGHNT and CDR2 as YYREEE (reference sequence). The CDR3 has 15 residues. CDR3 protein: CASSSQGRTGTEAFF. For the CDR3, the DNA is TGTGCCAGCAGCTCACAAGGGAGGACAGGGACTGAAGCTTTCTTT.

V gene TRBV27 combines with J gene TRBJ2-7; 9 bases map to TRBD1. Germline-derived CDR1 and CDR2 are MNHEY and SMNVEV (reference sequence). J was trimmed by 3 bases and V by 5 bases; bases with no gene match: 17. The CDR3 totals 18 residues. Written as DNA, the CDR3 is TGTGCCAGCAGTCTAACCCTCGAGGACAGGGGATTTGTCTACGAGCAGTACTTC. Its protein is CASSLTLEDRGFVYEQYF.

The V and J genes are TRBV5-6 and TRBJ1-2; D is unresolved. CDR1 SGHDT and CDR2 YYEEEE come from the germline V gene. This CDR3 region has 15 residues. Trimming took 0 bases from V and 2 from J, leaving 11 bases between them. Here the CDR3 reads CASSLAVLQNYGYTF. Written as DNA, the CDR3 is TGTGCCAGCAGCTTGGCGGTTCTACAGAACTATGGCTACACCTTC.

The J gene is TRBJ2-5, the V gene TRBV6-1; D not certain. The V gene lost 1 base and the J gene lost 2 bases, with 8 bases spanning the gap. CDR3 length: 14 residues. CDR1 MNHNS and CDR2 SASEGT come from the germline V gene. CDR3 in amino acids: CASSEGPGQETQYF. In nucleotides, the CDR3 is TGTGCCAGCAGTGAAGGGCCAGGACAAGAGACCCAGTACTTC.

V and J are TRBV2 and TRBJ1-2; tentative D call: TRBD1 (6 bases). V dropped 3 bases and J dropped 6 bases, with 11 bases sitting between them. The CDR3 loop spans 13 amino acids. The V gene's germline CDR1 is SNHLY and CDR2 FYNNEI. The CDR3 bases are TGTGCCAGCAGTGATGGACAGATCGATGGCTACACCTTC. This gives the protein CASSDGQIDGYTF. The full variable domain, with the rest looked up from reference TRBV2 and TRBJ1-2, is EPEVTQTPSHQVTQMGQEVILRCVPISNHLYFYWYRQILGQKVEFLVSFYNNEISEKSEIFDDQFSVERPDGSNFTLKIRSTKLEDSAMYFCASSDGQIDGYTFGSGTRLTVV.

The sample holds one count of this clone. J is TRBJ1-1 and V is TRBV7-9; no firm D call. Between the trimmed V and J ends, which lost 0 bases and 6 bases, there was a span of 20 bases. The germline V gene encodes CDR1 SEHNR and CDR2 FQNEAQ (reference sequence). This CDR3 region has 17 residues. The CDR3 sequence: CASSLANLLGRISEAFF. The CDR3 bases are TGTGCCAGCAGCTTAGCGAACCTCCTAGGTCGAATCTCTGAAGCTTTCTTT.

This chain uses TRBV7-8 with TRBJ2-2; no definite D call. The CDR3 spans 14 residues. Germline CDR1 SGHVS, CDR2 FQNEAQ. V was cut by 7 bases and J by 1 base, with 10 bases left in between. CDR3 bases: TGTGCCAGCACCATCTCGCGGAACACCGGGGAGCTGTTTTTT. It encodes CASTISRNTGELFF.

The count of this clone is one. V and J are TRBV5-3 and TRBJ2-7; D is perhaps TRBD1 (5 bases). TRBV5-3 is placed among ORFs of uncertain function. The CDR3 length is 15 residues. V lost 2 bases and J lost 0, with 12 bases in between. CDR3 bases: TGTGCCAGAAGCTTAATCAGGGTCAGCTCCTACGAGCAGTACTTC. Its protein is CARSLIRVSSYEQYF.

This clone has only a few counts. The chain uses TRBV6-5 and TRBJ1-3; no definite D call. This CDR3 is built from 14 residues. The V gene lost 2 bases and the J gene lost 0 bases, with 5 bases spanning the gap. Germline V CDR1 and CDR2: MNHEY, SVGAGI. CDR3 amino acids: CASSYGSSGNTIYF. CDR3 sequence (DNA): TGTGCCAGCAGTTACGGCAGCTCTGGAAACACCATATATTTT.

The rearrangement uses TRBV7-8 and TRBJ2-1; the D gene is possibly TRBD2 (6 bases). The V gene lost 2 bases and the J gene lost 4 bases, with 12 bases spanning the gap. The V gene's germline CDR1 is SGHVS and CDR2 FQNEAQ. There are 15 residues in the CDR3. The CDR3 loop reads CASSLLAEGYNEQFF. The CDR3 coding sequence is TGTGCCAGCAGCTTATTAGCGGAGGGGTACAATGAGCAGTTCTTC.

The chain recombines TRBV5-6 with TRBJ1-1, with D possibly being TRBD1 (5 bases). This CDR3 has 14 residues. The ends were cut back, 3 bases at V and 2 bases at J, with 11 bases in the middle. Germline V gives CDR1 SGHDT, CDR2 YYEEEE. The CDR3 DNA is TGTGCCAGCAGCTCGACAGTGGGTAACACTGAAGCTTTCTTT. Translating it yields CASSSTVGNTEAFF.

The CDR3 bases are TGCGCCAGCAGCTCTTATGACAGGGACTACGAGCAGTACTTC. Translation: CASSSYDRDYEQYF. The chain recombines TRBV4-3 with TRBJ2-7; 7 bases map to TRBD1. This CDR3 has 14 amino acids. Germline V lookup: CDR1 LGHNA, CDR2 YSLEER. Losses at the gene ends were 5 bases for V and 3 bases for J; bases not matched to a gene: 7.